The present T cell receptor (beta chain) was sequenced within a study of cytomegalovirus exposure and HLA in healthy donors. PCR was performed using 60 Vbeta and 13 Jbeta primers. Repertoires were generated with immunoSEQ multiplex PCR, while TCRdb's copy carries only in-frame clones and drops some. The clone table shows around 100,000 clones, with the ten largest holding around 0.59%. CDR1 and CDR2 from the germline V gene are MNHEY and SVGAGI. The CDR3 sequence is 15 residues long. V lost 2 bases and J lost 5; bases outside the gene matches: 6. The chain has TRBV6-5 and TRBJ2-5; 9 nucleotides match TRBD2. This receptor was identified in a man aged 45-60 years in good health and CMV-seronegative. The sequenced sample was PBMCs. DNA for the CDR3: TGTGCCAGCAGTTACGACGGTAGCGGGGGTGAGACCCAGTACTTC. Its protein is CASSYDGSGGETQYF.